The clone carrying this TCR beta chain showed up just a few times. Its antigen remains unknown. The junction departs from the called germline gene at one end, perhaps through a read error. Construction of TCR beta libraries relied on iRepertoire HTBI primers and on Arm-PCR targeting CDR3 regions. TCRdb analysed the multiplex PCR reads with MiXCR anew, one entry per CDR3 protein. The sample yields about 290,000 distinct CDR3 sequences, approximately 20% seen once. Described time point: persistent/refractory GD, antithyroid drugs over 5 years with positive TRAb. Researchers made the TCR library from RNA that was extracted from PBMCs. Patients with Graves' disease were diagnosed by American Thyroid Association guidelines. The data derive from a study of regulatory T cells in long-lasting Graves disease. Background on the study: Persistent cases were those of Graves' disease that involved over 5 years of antithyroid drugs with positive TSH receptor antibodies. Overall study results and limits: Accuracy might have suffered from few samples. Newly diagnosed patients had higher TCR diversity than persistent Graves' patients did.

Germline loops: CDR1 SQVTM, CDR2 ANQGSEA. This CDR3 has 14 residues. Specimen: peripheral blood mononuclear cells (PBMCs), collected when the disease was refractory, from a patient treated with antithyroid drugs. This rearrangement joins TRBV29-1 to TRBJ2-7, with 7 bases fitting TRBD1. This receptor was obtained from a female donor with Graves disease. CDR3 sequence (DNA): TGCAGCGTTGCTATAACAGGGGCCTCCTACAAGCAGTACTTC. Translating gives CSVAITGASYKQYF.